This TCR beta chain was identified in a study of beta chain features in type 1 diabetes. Study-wide results and caveats: Type 1 diabetes patients showed a moderate but significant shortening of TCRB CDR3s in all four CD4+ subsets. Whether HLA type affects TCRB rearrangement stayed undetermined in the present work. With patients and controls alike, PCR might favor shorter templates to an equal degree.

CD4+ naive, central memory, regulatory and stem cell-like memory subsets were isolated by sorting on CD45RO/CCR7/CD25/CD127/CD95/CD27. This clone has just a few counts. The antigen is unknown. Sequencing targeted expressed TCRB transcripts, as all isolated RNA had been reverse transcribed. Naive, central memory and regulatory T cell samples produced a mean of approximately 4 million reads. The data were produced by immunoSEQ multiplex PCR, yet TCRdb's version contains in-frame clones alone and is incomplete. The table lists some 44,000 clones, roughly 70% of them singletons. Source material: Tregs from blood. This sequence originates from a young woman with type 1 diabetes.

The CDR3 is CASSRIRSGANVLTF. CDR3 DNA sequence: TGTGCCAGCTCACGCATCAGATCTGGGGCCAACGTCCTGACTTTC. V is TRBV18 and J is TRBJ2-6, with D unresolved. Germline lookup yields CDR1 KGHSH and CDR2 LQKENI. The CDR3 has 15 residues. V lost 4 bases, J lost 1 base, and 8 bases lay in between.